The clone carrying this TCR beta chain occurred a few times. Its antigen is currently unknown. The data stem from a study of CD8 T cells in ankylosing spondylitis. General study findings and limits: Within peripheral blood, clones linked to disease were CD8+ and relatively rare. Enrichment of disease-linked clones was reportedly significant in matched ankylosing spondylitis synovial fluid. The study identified a TCR beta motif of under ten highly homologous variants that appeared characteristic of ankylosing spondylitis blood.

The CDR3 runs to 15 residues. CDR1 is MDHEN and CDR2 is SYDVKM in the germline V gene. Trimming took 2 bases from V and 7 from J; bases not matched to a gene: 8. TCRdb itself ran the 5' RACE reads through MiXCR, one entry per CDR3 protein. Counted here are under 850,000 distinct CDR3 sequences, 15% to 20% occurring once; the ten biggest clones make up under 20%. The origin of this receptor is a male donor with ankylosing spondylitis. Sequenced sample: blood, either unsorted or a sorted T cell fraction (not recorded which). V is TRBV28 and J is TRBJ2-7; 10 bases map to TRBD2. The DNA for the CDR3 is TGTGCCAGCAGTTTAACGCTAGCGGGAGTAGAAGAGCAGTACTTC. It translates to CASSLTLAGVEEQYF.